These 11 T cell receptor beta chains were all obtained from the same sample, sequenced in a study of radiotherapy plus CTLA-4 blockade in lung cancer. Data came from immunoSEQ multiplex PCR; TCRdb stores just in-frame clones and leaves some out. Of about 120,000 clones in the sample, just under 80% were seen once. The sequencing used peripheral blood, collected from a patient treated with radiotherapy plus ipilimumab. The receptors derive from a human donor with non-small cell lung cancer who had a partial response to radiotherapy plus ipilimumab.

The chain links TRBV10-3 to TRBJ2-3, with D perhaps matching TRBD2 (6 bases). Germline V gene lookup returns CDR1 ENHRY and CDR2 SYGVKD. Trimming took off 8 bases at V and 5 bases at J, with 17 bases between the two ends. This CDR3 region has 14 residues. The CDR3: CAISRPLEGDTQYF. CDR3 DNA: TGTGCCATCTCGCGGCCCCTGGAGGGAGATACGCAGTATTTT.

This chain joins TRBV7-2 and TRBJ2-3; possible D gene TRBD2, 5 bases. The V gene lost 5 bases and the J gene lost 5 bases, with 8 bases spanning the gap. Germline V gene lookup returns CDR1 SGHTA and CDR2 FQGNSA. The length of the CDR3 is 12 residues. The CDR3 spells CASSPSGDTQYF. In DNA, the CDR3 is TGTGCCAGCAGCCCGAGCGGAGATACGCAGTATTTT.

This rearrangement joins TRBV6-6 to TRBJ1-1, with 9 positions matching TRBD1. Germline CDR1 is MNHNY and CDR2 is SVGAGI (reference sequence). Trimming took 2 bases from V and 6 from J; bases not matched to a gene: 4. The CDR3 contains 14 residues. CDR3 DNA: TGTGCCAGCAGTTACCCGACAGGGGGGCCTGAAGCTTTCTTT. This sequence encodes CASSYPTGGPEAFF.

This chain links TRBV18 with TRBJ2-2; TRBD2 agrees at 9 bases. Germline V gene lookup returns CDR1 KGHSH and CDR2 LQKENI. The CDR3 has 16 amino acids. V shed 1 base, J shed 6 bases, and the junction held 6 bases outside the gene matches. The CDR3 nucleotides are TGTGCCAGCTCACCACGGTTTAGCGGGAGACCCGGGGAGCTGTTTTTT. This gives the protein CASSPRFSGRPGELFF.

The chain combines TRBV2 with TRBJ1-4, with TRBD1 as a possible D gene (6 bases). CDR3 length: 16 residues. Germline V gene data show CDR1 as SNHLY and CDR2 as FYNNEI. The V gene lost 5 bases and the J gene lost 0 bases, with 13 bases spanning the gap. The CDR3 region is CASSWGRVPTNEKLFF. The CDR3 DNA is TGTGCCAGCAGTTGGGGGCGGGTTCCAACTAATGAAAAACTGTTTTTT.

The chain has TRBV29-1 and TRBJ2-2, with 13 bases lining up with TRBD2. CDR1 is SQVTM, CDR2 ANQGSEA, per germline. This CDR3 has 16 amino acids. The junction had 5 bases not matched to a gene; V was cut back by 0 bases and J by 7 bases. CDR3 nucleotide sequence: TGCAGCGTTGAAGATCGGGGACTAGCGGGACGCGGGGAGCTGTTTTTT. It specifies CSVEDRGLAGRGELFF.

The V call is TRBV28, the J call TRBJ1-1; D might be TRBD1 (6 bases). This CDR3 is built from 15 residues. The germline V gene encodes CDR1 MDHEN and CDR2 SYDVKM. V gave up 6 bases and J gave up 5 bases, with 19 bases separating them. Here the CDR3 reads CASSGPGAGRTEAFF. For the CDR3, the DNA is TGTGCCAGCAGCGGACCAGGGGCAGGAAGGACTGAAGCTTTCTTT.

The chain combines TRBV10-1 with TRBJ2-3, with 11 bases aligning to TRBD2. After removal of 3 bases from V and 1 base from J, the junction contained 12 bases not matched to a gene. The CDR3 runs to 19 residues. From germline, CDR1 is WNHNN and CDR2 SYGVQD (reference sequence). The CDR3 nucleotides read TGCGCCAGCAGTGAAGGTAGCGGGAGGGCCAAATGGGGCACAGATACGCAGTATTTT. Translation: CASSEGSGRAKWGTDTQYF.

V is TRBV10-3 and J is TRBJ2-7, with D perhaps matching TRBD1 (5 bases). Trimming stripped 3 bases from V and 2 bases from J, with 14 bases between. Germline-derived CDR1 and CDR2 are ENHRY and SYGVKD. The CDR3 covers 15 residues. The CDR3 region is CAISDPTATTYEQYF. The CDR3 bases are TGTGCCATCAGTGACCCGACAGCGACAACCTACGAGCAGTACTTC.

The J gene is TRBJ2-1, the V gene TRBV18; unclear D gene. CDR1 is KGHSH and CDR2 is LQKENI in the germline V gene. V lost 1 base and J 15 bases, leaving 16 bases between the germline ends. This CDR3 has 13 amino acids. CDR3 coding DNA: TGTGCCAGCTCACCACAAAGCAACCCCGAGGTGTTCTTC. Translation gives CASSPQSNPEVFF.

Many counts were recorded for this clone. The chain employs TRBV4-1 and TRBJ2-1; 7 bases agree with TRBD1. Germline CDR1 is MGHRA and CDR2 is YSYEKL. J lost 0 bases, V lost 4 bases, and 15 bases had no gene match. The CDR3 extends over 19 amino acids. The CDR3 nucleotides are TGCGCCAGCAGCCTTACTATTCTAGGACAGGAGAGCTCCTACAATGAGCAGTTCTTC. Translated, it gives CASSLTILGQESSYNEQFF.